This record covers a single TCR beta chain. Its antigen is currently unknown. The sample comes from a study of T cells in Graves' hyperthyroidism and ophthalmopathy. Amplified TCR beta CDR3 regions derived from RNA transcripts. The TCR CDR3 was amplified in a first-round RT-PCR using the HTBI primer set. TCRdb re-called the multiplex PCR reads with MiXCR, one entry per CDR3 protein. This table has 560,000 or so distinct CDR3 sequences, just under 20% appearing once. The study, taken as a whole, reports: Blood also showed most of the thyroid clonotypes that were expanded above 0.001.

The CDR3 consists of 12 residues. V was clipped by 6 bases and J by 7 bases, with 9 bases between them. CDR1 and CDR2 from the germline V gene are MNHEY and SMNVEV (reference sequence). This TCR derives from a man aged 40-50 years with Graves' ophthalmopathy. Sequenced: blood. The V gene is TRBV27, the J gene TRBJ2-2; perhaps TRBD2 as D (5 bases). The CDR3 is CASSGENGELFF. DNA for the CDR3: TGTGCCAGCAGCGGGGAGAACGGGGAGCTGTTTTTT.